This T cell receptor (beta chain) was identified during a study of identical twins' blood T cells. CDR3 length: 13 amino acids. The germline V gene encodes CDR1 SQVTM and CDR2 ANQGSEA. Deletions cut 0 bases from V and 4 bases from J, with 9 bases between. TCR cDNA libraries were made from RNA using a previously described, modified protocol. Each TCR cDNA library carried sample-specific barcodes on both ends. MiXCR, applied by TCRdb to the 5' RACE reads, yields one record per CDR3 protein. The table lists 300,000 to 450,000 distinct CDR3 sequences, roughly 28% of them singletons. Six healthy women, forming three identical twin pairs, donated samples. Study-wide findings and caveats: Abundant TCRbeta CDR3s overlapped more between twins than with unrelated donors.

A remark on this clonotype: As yet, its antigen is unknown. A much more abundant neighbour one base away suggests this may be a read error.

What was sequenced was PBMCs. The clonotype comes from a woman aged 18 to 55 in good health. This chain links TRBV29-1 with TRBJ1-2; D gene ambiguous. CDR3 sequence reads: CSVEEGFSYGYTF. The CDR3 coding sequence is TGCAGCGTTGAAGAGGGTTTTAGCTATGGCTACACCTTC.